The entry below gives a single TCR beta chain sequence along with its context. The protocol was immunoSEQ multiplex PCR, while the TCRdb copy is restricted to in-frame clones and leaves out a portion. The data show 350,000 to 450,000 clones, 85% seen once. This sample stems from a study of blood T cell repertoires in COVID-19. The receptor comes from a young woman with acute or convalescent COVID-19. The sample was peripheral blood.

CDR3 sequence (DNA): TGTGCCAGCAGCCCAACTAGCGGGGGGGGAAGAAATACGCAGTATTTT. Translated, it gives CASSPTSGGGRNTQYF. The gene calls are TRBV7-2 and TRBJ2-3, with 13 bases lining up with TRBD2. Losses at the gene ends were 5 bases for V and 7 bases for J; bases not matched to a gene: 9. Germline V lookup: CDR1 SGHTA, CDR2 FQGNSA. This CDR3 spans 16 amino acids.